These T cell receptor beta chains were read from a single sample in a study of shared clonotypes between healthy human individuals. Repertoires were generated with immunoSEQ multiplex PCR, while TCRdb's copy carries only in-frame clones and drops some. This sample has 950,000 to 1,300,000 clones, with approximately 72% found just once. The sequenced sample was memory CD4+ T cells sorted from blood. These receptors were collected from a man aged 18 to 30 in good health. CDR3s include the opening cysteine and the closing phenylalanine or tryptophan. The D gene is left open where the match is weak. The size field is filled for only some rows; it gives once, few, many or a size class.

clone_size j_call v_call d_call cdr3_nt cdr3_aa
. TRBJ2-2 TRBV19 . TGTGCCAGTAGTATCTACAGCGGGGAGCTGTTTTTT CASSIYSGELFF
. TRBJ2-7 TRBV5-1 . TGCGCCAGCAGCTCGGTAACTAACGAGCAGTACTTC CASSSVTNEQYF
once TRBJ2-1 TRBV29-1 . TGCAGCGTTGACGTCGAGCTCGATGAGCAGTTCTTC CSVDVELDEQFF
few TRBJ2-3 TRBV11-3 . TGTGCCAGCAGCTTAGGCGGCCCTAGCACAGATACGCAGTATTTT CASSLGGPSTDTQYF
. TRBJ2-7 TRBV7-9 . TGTGCCAGCAGCTTAGCGGCGGACTTCTACGAGCAGTACTTC CASSLAADFYEQYF
. TRBJ2-3 TRBV7-3 . TGTGCCAGCAGCTTAAAAGGGGGTCATACGCAGTATTTT CASSLKGGHTQYF
. TRBJ1-1 TRBV29-1 TRBD1 TGCAGCGTTGAAACTAGGACAGGGGGGAACACTGAAGCTTTCTTT CSVETRTGGNTEAFF
. TRBJ2-5 TRBV7-3 TRBD2 TGTGCCAGCAGCCCTACCGGGGGACTAGGGCAGACCCAGTACTTC CASSPTGGLGQTQYF
. TRBJ2-1 TRBV27 . TGTGCCAGCAGTTCAAGGGGGACCTACAATGAGCAGTTCTTC CASSSRGTYNEQFF
. TRBJ1-2 TRBV7-2 . TGTGCCAGCAGCTGGGGGGGCAGGGTTGAGGGCTACACCTTC CASSWGGRVEGYTF
few TRBJ1-1 TRBV7-7 . TGTGCTAGCAGCTTACAGACGAACACTGAAGCTTTCTTT CASSLQTNTEAFF
many TRBJ2-3 TRBV2 . TGTGCCAGCTCCGGGAGCGCGACACCTACAGATACGCAGTATTTT CASSGSATPTDTQYF
. TRBJ2-5 TRBV10-3 TRBD2 TGTGCCATCAGTGAGTCCAAGGCGGGGGGGCTGGAGACCCAGTACTTC CAISESKAGGLETQYF
. TRBJ2-5 TRBV5-1 . TGCGCCAGCAGTAGGGCAGACCAAGAGACCCAGTACTTC CASSRADQETQYF
. TRBJ2-4 TRBV9 TRBD1 TGTGCCAGCAGCGCCGAGGACAGGACCATTCAGTACTTC CASSAEDRTIQYF
. TRBJ2-1 TRBV6-6 . TGTGCCAGCAGTACCACAGGGTCGTCCTACAATGAGCAGTTCTTC CASSTTGSSYNEQFF
. TRBJ2-1 TRBV5-3 . TGTGCCAGAAGCTTGGCCCGGGGTGAGCAGTTCTTC CARSLARGEQFF
few TRBJ2-3 TRBV2 . TGTGCCAGCAGTCTGCTTCCCACAGATACGCAGTATTTT CASSLLPTDTQYF
. TRBJ1-2 TRBV2 . TGTGCCAGCAGTGAGGGGGGGAACAATGGCTACACCTTC CASSEGGNNGYTF
once TRBJ2-1 TRBV11-2 TRBD2 TGTGCCAGCAGCTTCAGACTAGCGGGAGGTTACGGTGAGCAGTTCTTC CASSFRLAGGYGEQFF
. TRBJ1-1 TRBV5-1 . TGCGCCAGCAGCTTGGGACATCCGGGGACTGAAGCTTTCTTT CASSLGHPGTEAFF
. TRBJ2-1 TRBV6-6 . TGTGCCAGCAGTTCGTCAGGGGTCTACAATGAGCAGTTCTTC CASSSSGVYNEQFF
. TRBJ2-7 TRBV6-5 TRBD2 TGTGCCAGCCTTCCTCCGGGAGGGAGCGAGCAGTACTTC CASLPPGGSEQYF
. TRBJ2-1 TRBV7-2 . TGTGCCAGCAGCTCGGGGAGAGCCCAGTTCTTC CASSSGRAQFF
. TRBJ2-3 TRBV5-4 . TGTGCCAGCAGCTTGGCGGGCGGGGACCGCACAGATACGCAGTATTTT CASSLAGGDRTDTQYF
. TRBJ1-4 TRBV7-9 . TGTGCCAGCAGCTTAGGGGGGATAGATAATGAAAAACTGTTTTTT CASSLGGIDNEKLFF
. TRBJ2-1 TRBV5-1 TRBD2 TGCGCCAGCAGCTTGGGAACTAGCGGATACTACAATGAGCAGTTCTTC CASSLGTSGYYNEQFF
once TRBJ1-5 TRBV7-3 . TGTGCCAGCAGCTTAAGCCCCGGACAGAGCAATCAGCCCCAGCATTTT CASSLSPGQSNQPQHF
. TRBJ1-5 TRBV10-2 TRBD1 TGCGCCAGCAGTGGTAACAGGGGAACGGAGCCCCAGCATTTT CASSGNRGTEPQHF
. TRBJ2-5 TRBV5-1 . TGCGCCAGCAGCTGGCAAGAGACCCAGTACTTC CASSWQETQYF
. TRBJ1-5 TRBV28 TRBD1 TGTGCCAGCAGTAGACAGGGCGCTCAGCCCCAGCATTTT CASSRQGAQPQHF
. TRBJ2-1 TRBV2 TRBD1 TGTGCCAGCAGCGACGACTACAGGGGTTACAATGAGCAGTTCTTC CASSDDYRGYNEQFF
. TRBJ1-1 TRBV7-2 TRBD1 TGTGCCAGCAGCCCAACAGGGGGCGCGGGGACTGAAGCTTTCTTT CASSPTGGAGTEAFF
. TRBJ1-2 TRBV7-2 . TGTGCCAGCAGCCCCGGACAGTTGGGAGCAGGAGGTGGCTACACCTTC CASSPGQLGAGGGYTF
. TRBJ2-7 TRBV10-3 TRBD1 TGTGCCATCACTCACGGGACAGAGTCCTACGAGCAGTACTTC CAITHGTESYEQYF
. TRBJ2-7 TRBV11-3 . TGTGCCAGCAGCCCTAATAAGGGGGACGAGCAGTACTTC CASSPNKGDEQYF
. TRBJ2-1 TRBV9 . TGTGCCAGCAGCCCCCGGGCTACCAGCTCCTACAATGAGCAGTTCTTC CASSPRATSSYNEQFF
. TRBJ2-1 TRBV5-1 . TGCGCCAGCAGCATCGGGTACAATGAGCAGTTCTTC CASSIGYNEQFF
. TRBJ2-3 TRBV5-4 TRBD2 TGTGCCGCGGGGACTAGCGGAGATACGCAGTATTTT CAAGTSGDTQYF
few TRBJ1-2 TRBV10-2 . TGCGCCAGCAGCTCGGGGGAGGGTGGCTATGGCTACACCTTC CASSSGEGGYGYTF
. TRBJ2-7 TRBV9 . TGTGCCAGCAGCGTTCAGGGGTCGGGTGAGCAGTACTTC CASSVQGSGEQYF
. TRBJ2-2 TRBV30 . TGTGCCTGGAAAGTGGGAAGTACGAACACCGGGGAGCTGTTTTTT CAWKVGSTNTGELFF
many TRBJ2-3 TRBV7-8 . TGTGCCAGCAGCTTAAGTCGGCAAGGGATCACAGATACGCAGTATTTT CASSLSRQGITDTQYF
. TRBJ1-6 TRBV19 . TGTGCCAGTAGTATTGGGGGTTACGTCGAAGCACCCCTCCACTTT CASSIGGYVEAPLHF
. TRBJ2-7 TRBV5-6 . TGTGCCAGCAGGAGTAGCTCCTACGAGCAGTACTTC CASRSSSYEQYF
. TRBJ1-1 TRBV7-9 TRBD1 TGTGCCAGCAGCCAACGTACAGGGGGCGCGACTGAAGCTTTCTTT CASSQRTGGATEAFF
. TRBJ1-1 TRBV10-3 TRBD1 TGTGCCATCAGTGGACAGGGGGCCGGGAGCACTGAAGCTTTCTTT CAISGQGAGSTEAFF
many TRBJ1-2 TRBV5-4 . TGTGCCAGCAGCGTTGACAGTTATGGCTACACCTTC CASSVDSYGYTF
. TRBJ1-4 TRBV4-3 . TGCGCCAGCAGCCAAGATATGGGAACCCTAGGGACCGCAACTAATGAAAAACTGTTTTTT CASSQDMGTLGTATNEKLFF
. TRBJ1-2 TRBV6-6 . TGTGCCAGCAGTTACGGGGGGTCTAACTATGGCTACACCTTC CASSYGGSNYGYTF
few TRBJ1-2 TRBV30 . TGTGCCTGGAGTGACCGCTATGGCTACACCTTC CAWSDRYGYTF
. TRBJ1-2 TRBV7-9 TRBD1 TGTGCCAGCAGCCCCATCGGACAGGGTTTCTCTGGCTACACCTTC CASSPIGQGFSGYTF
. TRBJ1-2 TRBV5-6 . TGTGCCAGCAGCTTCGCAGATAACTATGGCTACACCTTC CASSFADNYGYTF
. TRBJ2-2 TRBV5-4 TRBD2 TGTGCCAGCAGCTTCGGGACTACGCTAACCGGGGAGCTGTTTTTT CASSFGTTLTGELFF